What follows describes a single T cell receptor (beta chain). Its antigen is not identified. Separate from the approximately 670-subject first cohort was the approximately 110-subject validation cohort, to which the donors belonged. V was clipped by 0 bases and J by 10 bases, with 14 bases between them. The CDR3 is made up of 14 amino acids. Germline values: CDR1 SGHRS, CDR2 YFSETQ. The record originates from a study of cytomegalovirus exposure and HLA in healthy donors. Background on the study: The roughly 130 validation repertoires used the same platform as the roughly 670 first-cohort repertoires (as reported by a later analysis).

Clones were sequenced by immunoSEQ multiplex PCR, and TCRdb holds only the in-frame ones, with some missing. This table holds 90,000 to 130,000 clones, roughly 84% found once. General study points: TCR clusters originating in the first cohort tended to co-occur in the 120 validation repertoires, according to a later analysis. There were around 160 TCR beta chains listed as cytomegalovirus-associated.

The receptor was derived from a woman younger than 35 in good health and CMV-seronegative. V gene TRBV5-1 combines with J gene TRBJ2-1; perhaps TRBD2 as D (6 bases). Sequenced sample: PBMCs. CDR3 sequence (DNA): TGCGCCAGCAGCTTGGATCTGAGGGAGGCCGAGCAGTTCTTC. Translating it yields CASSLDLREAEQFF.